These 17 T cell receptor beta chains were all obtained from the same sample, sequenced in a study of blood T cell repertoires in COVID-19. Clones were sequenced by immunoSEQ multiplex PCR, and TCRdb holds only the in-frame ones, with some missing. The top ten hold 5% to 7% of the sample, which has 250,000 to 350,000 clones, 80% to 90% seen once. The material sequenced was peripheral blood. The receptors come from a man aged 18 to 30 who had recovered from COVID-19.

The CDR3 bases are TGCGCCAGCAGCCAAGATCCCAGGGGGAGCTCCTACGAGCAGTACTTC. Residues: CASSQDPRGSSYEQYF. This chain joins TRBV4-1 and TRBJ2-7, with 7 bases aligning to TRBD1. The CDR3 has 16 residues. CDR1 and CDR2 from the germline V gene are MGHRA and YSYEKL. The V gene end was trimmed by 0 bases and the J gene end by 0 bases; junction bases not matched to a gene: 5.

The rearrangement joins TRBV5-1 to TRBJ2-2; 8 positions match TRBD1. Germline V gene lookup returns CDR1 SGHRS and CDR2 YFSETQ. CDR3 length: 16 amino acids. V dropped 4 bases and J dropped 2; count of bases not matched to a gene: 7. CDR3 sequence: CASSPRTGINTGELFF. DNA for the CDR3: TGCGCCAGCAGCCCGAGGACAGGGATCAACACCGGGGAGCTGTTTTTT. Based on the CDR3 plus reference TRBV5-1 and TRBJ2-2, the full variable domain is KAGVTQTPRYLIKTRGQQVTLSCSPISGHRSVSWYQQTPGQGLQFLFEYFSETQRNKGNFPGRFSGRQFSNSRSEMNVSTLELGDSALYLCASSPRTGINTGELFFGEGSRLTVL.

The rearrangement uses TRBV9 and TRBJ1-1, with no clear D. The CDR3 is made up of 14 amino acids. CDR1 SGDLS and CDR2 YYNGEE come from the germline V gene. V lost 0 bases, J lost 3 bases, and 9 bases lay in between. CDR3 amino acids: CASSVGMAYTEAFF. Here the CDR3 DNA reads TGTGCCAGCAGCGTAGGAATGGCTTACACTGAAGCTTTCTTT.

This clone was detected once. The V call is TRBV9, the J call TRBJ2-7; the match to TRBD2 covers 12 bases. Looked up from germline, CDR1 is SGDLS and CDR2 is YYNGEE. The CDR3 is made up of 16 amino acids. The V and J ends lost 0 bases and 5 bases, in that order; junction bases with no gene match: 6. The CDR3 bases are TGTGCCAGCAGCGTAGCTCTAGCGGGAGGGCCCAACGAGCAGTACTTC. Its protein product is CASSVALAGGPNEQYF. Filled out from reference TRBV9 and TRBJ2-7, the complete variable domain reads DSGVTQTPKHLITATGQRVTLRCSPRSGDLSVYWYQQSLDQGLQFLIQYYNGEERAKGNILERFSAQQFPDLHSELNLSSLELGDSALYFCASSVALAGGPNEQYFGPGTRLTVT.

This clone was seen just once. The chain combines TRBV4-1 with TRBJ1-2; D uncertain. CDR3 length equals 15 residues. V lost 2 bases and J lost 0, with 10 bases in between. Germline CDR1 is MGHRA and CDR2 is YSYEKL. The CDR3 spells CASSQMVAANYGYTF. DNA of the CDR3: TGCGCCAGCAGCCAAATGGTAGCGGCTAACTATGGCTACACCTTC.

The CDR3 spells CASSPGASGVQETQYF. The CDR3 bases are TGTGCCAGCAGCCCGGGCGCTAGCGGGGTTCAAGAGACCCAGTACTTC. The V and J genes are TRBV7-2 and TRBJ2-5; TRBD2 matches at 9 bases. The CDR3 spans 16 residues. With 5 bases clipped from V and 2 bases from J, the junction kept 9 bases outside the gene matches. Germline V gives CDR1 SGHTA, CDR2 FQGNSA.

This clone was picked up a small number of times. The V and J genes are TRBV7-3 and TRBJ2-3, with D possibly TRBD1 on 6 matching bases. V shed 5 bases and J shed 6 bases, with 18 bases lying between them. The germline V gene has CDR1 SGHTA and CDR2 FQGTGA. The CDR3 extends over 15 amino acids. Written as DNA, the CDR3 is TGTGCCAGCAGCCTCCAGGGACACGATCTTGATACGCAGTATTTT. This encodes CASSLQGHDLDTQYF.

V gene TRBV15 combines with J gene TRBJ2-1; TRBD2 matches 9 bases. The J segment lost 6 bases and the V segment lost 1 base, leaving 7 bases of the junction unmatched. This CDR3 is built from 16 residues. Germline CDR1 reads LNHNV; CDR2 reads YYDKDF (reference sequence). The CDR3 loop is CATSRGSSGEFNEQFF. The DNA of the CDR3 is TGTGCCACCAGCAGAGGTTCTAGCGGGGAATTCAATGAGCAGTTCTTC.

The chain carries TRBV7-8 and TRBJ2-7; possible D gene TRBD2, 6 bases. Germline assignment: CDR1 SGHVS and CDR2 FQNEAQ. V lost 3 bases and J lost 3, with 12 bases in between. The CDR3 loop spans 14 amino acids. DNA of the CDR3: TGTGCCAGCAGCTTCCGGGGGTTTAACTACGAGCAGTACTTC. Translating gives CASSFRGFNYEQYF.

V usage is TRBV6-5 and J usage is TRBJ2-7; no reliable D call. Germline V gene data show CDR1 as MNHEY and CDR2 as SVGAGI. The V end lost 4 bases, the J end lost 1 base, and 11 bases lay between the germline ends. The CDR3 loop spans 14 amino acids. The CDR3 coding sequence is TGTGCCAGCAGTTGGTTGGGCACGTCCTACGAGCAGTACTTC. Its translation: CASSWLGTSYEQYF.

This clone showed up just a few times. This chain uses TRBV29-1 with TRBJ2-2, with 10 bases lining up with TRBD2. The CDR3 totals 17 residues. The ends lost 4 bases at V and 1 base at J; junction bases unmatched: 9. Germline CDR1 and CDR2: SQVTM and ANQGSEA. The CDR3 DNA reads as TGCAGCGTTGGAGCGGGAGGGCCTTGGGGGAACACCGGGGAGCTGTTTTTT. Translating it yields CSVGAGGPWGNTGELFF.

The chain employs TRBV11-3 and TRBJ2-5; D is unclear. Trimming removed 1 base at V and 6 bases at J, with 24 bases between. CDR1 and CDR2 (germline): SGHNT, YENEEA. This CDR3 spans 18 amino acids. CDR3 coding DNA: TGTGCCAGCAGCTTAGCCATCTTAATAGACCGGAGAAGACAGACCCAGTACTTC. This sequence encodes CASSLAILIDRRRQTQYF.

This sequence joins TRBV4-1 and TRBJ1-6; 7 bases align to TRBD1. CDR3 length: 17 residues. Germline V lookup: CDR1 MGHRA, CDR2 YSYEKL. The V segment lost 1 base and the J segment 7 bases; nucleotides outside the gene matches: 10. The CDR3 loop is CASSQGGGRERNSPLHF. CDR3 sequence (DNA): TGCGCCAGCAGCCAAGGAGGGGGCAGGGAGAGAAATTCACCCCTCCACTTT.

The chain carries TRBV28 and TRBJ2-7, with D perhaps matching TRBD2 (6 bases). Trimming stripped 6 bases from V and 0 bases from J, with 12 bases between. The CDR3 is 14 amino acids. CDR1 MDHEN and CDR2 SYDVKM come from the germline V gene. The CDR3 loop reads CASRPAGNSYEQYF. The CDR3 DNA is TGTGCCAGCAGGCCGGCGGGGAACTCCTACGAGCAGTACTTC.

The rearrangement uses TRBV6-5 and TRBJ1-2; no clear D gene. The CDR3 runs 16 residues. The germline gives CDR1 MNHEY, CDR2 SVGAGI. V shed 0 bases and J shed 8 bases, with 19 bases lying between them. CDR3 bases: TGTGCCAGCAGTTACTCGAATGCTCCAGGTTTCGGCGGCTACACCTTC. This translates into CASSYSNAPGFGGYTF.

The chain couples TRBV6-4 to TRBJ1-6; no reliable D call. The CDR3 is 14 amino acids. The V and J ends lost 2 bases and 13 bases respectively, with 15 bases between them. Germline values: CDR1 MRHNA, CDR2 SNTAGT. CDR3 bases: TGTGCCAGCAGTGACGCCTGGGAGTACGCGCCCCTCCACTTT. Translation: CASSDAWEYAPLHF.

This chain connects TRBV30 to TRBJ2-6; TRBD1 aligns across 8 bases. CDR3 size: 18 residues. V trimming: 3 bases; J trimming: 4 bases; junction bases outside the gene matches: 14. Germline V gives CDR1 GTSNPN, CDR2 SVGIG (reference sequence). CDR3 coding DNA: TGTGCCTGGAGGGGAACAGGGACAGGCGGTTCCGGGGCCAACGTCCTGACTTTC. Translating gives CAWRGTGTGGSGANVLTF. Together with reference TRBV30 and TRBJ2-6, the CDR3 gives the full variable domain: SQTIHQWPATLVQPVGSPLSLECTVEGTSNPNLYWYRQAAGRGLQLLFYSVGIGQISSEVPQNLSASRPQDRQFILSSKKLLLSDSGFYLCAWRGTGTGGSGANVLTFGAGSRLTVL.